One and the same sample provided the 21 T cell receptor beta chains below, sequenced in a study of T cell changes during pregnancy in multiple sclerosis. Libraries were prepared by immunoSEQ multiplex PCR; TCRdb keeps only in-frame clonotypes and omits some of them. The top ten hold about 0.42% of the sample, which has around 130,000 clones, less than 97% seen once. Material: peripheral blood, obtained after pregnancy. All receptors derive from a female donor with multiple sclerosis, enrolled in a pregnancy study.

V usage is TRBV27 and J usage is TRBJ2-7, with no clear D. This CDR3 is built from 13 residues. Germline CDR1 and CDR2: MNHEY and SMNVEV (reference sequence). Deletions cut 6 bases from V and 4 bases from J, with 13 bases between. DNA of the CDR3: TGTGCCAGCAGGCTCAACCCAGTTTACGAGCAGTACTTC. As protein: CASRLNPVYEQYF.

The rearrangement links TRBV28 to TRBJ2-3; D is uncertain. CDR1 and CDR2 (germline): MDHEN, SYDVKM. The V and J ends lost 6 bases and 0 bases respectively, with 13 bases between them. The CDR3 spans 15 residues. The CDR3, as DNA: TGTGCCAGCAGCCCCCCTCGGGTTAGCACAGATACGCAGTATTTT. Its protein product is CASSPPRVSTDTQYF.

V usage is TRBV9 and J usage is TRBJ2-5, with 8 bases lining up with TRBD2. Germline V gene data show CDR1 as SGDLS and CDR2 as YYNGEE. V gave up 2 bases and J gave up 1 base; unmatched junction bases: 16. This CDR3 has 19 residues. The DNA of the CDR3 is TGTGCCAGCAGCGTGGAAGCGTGGGGAAGCGGGAGATCCCAAGAGACCCAGTACTTC. It is translated as CASSVEAWGSGRSQETQYF.

This clone was counted a single time. The chain couples TRBV28 to TRBJ1-3; possibly TRBD1 for D (5 bases). CDR1 is MDHEN and CDR2 is SYDVKM in the germline V gene. V was cut by 4 bases and J by 3 bases, with 22 bases left in between. This CDR3 is 18 amino acids long. CDR3 nucleotides: TGTGCCAGCAGTTCTAGGTTCTTTTCGGGGGAAAGTGGAAACACCATATATTTT. This codes for CASSSRFFSGESGNTIYF. The entire variable domain, with the rest obtained from reference TRBV28 and TRBJ1-3, is as follows: DVKVTQSSRYLVKRTGEKVFLECVQDMDHENMFWYRQDPGLGLRLIYFSYDVKMKEKGDIPEGYSVSREKKERFSLILESASTNQTSMYLCASSSRFFSGESGNTIYFGEGSWLTVV.

The chain uses TRBV2 and TRBJ1-1, with D uncertain. The germline CDR1 and CDR2 sequences are SNHLY and FYNNEI. The CDR3 has 14 amino acids. V lost 1 base and J lost 0, with 6 bases in between. The CDR3, as DNA: TGTGCCAGCAGTGAAGACCAGTTGAACACTGAAGCTTTCTTT. Residues: CASSEDQLNTEAFF.

The V gene is TRBV6-1, the J gene TRBJ2-6, with D possibly being TRBD1 (6 bases). This CDR3 has 19 residues. Germline-derived CDR1 and CDR2 are MNHNS and SASEGT. The V and J ends lost 4 bases and 1 base respectively, with 20 bases between them. CDR3 nucleotides: TGTGCCAGCAGTGTTTACTGGTACAGGGCGATTTCTGGGGCCAACGTCCTGACTTTC. It encodes CASSVYWYRAISGANVLTF.

The rearrangement links TRBV4-1 to TRBJ2-1; D might be TRBD2 (5 bases). The CDR3 has 12 amino acids. Germline loops: CDR1 MGHRA, CDR2 YSYEKL. Trimming took 5 bases from V and 11 from J, leaving 13 bases between them. The DNA for the CDR3 is TGCGCCAGCAGCGGACTCAGCCCGAAGCAGTTCTTC. Amino acids: CASSGLSPKQFF.

The chain is built from TRBV7-8 and TRBJ2-7, with TRBD2 as a possible D gene (5 bases). V was cut by 5 bases and J by 4 bases, with 18 bases left in between. Germline CDR1 and CDR2: SGHVS and FQNEAQ. The CDR3 covers 15 residues. The CDR3 here is CASSPEDDRGYEQYF. Written as DNA, the CDR3 is TGTGCCAGCAGCCCGGAGGATGATCGGGGTTACGAGCAGTACTTC.

The J gene is TRBJ2-6, the V gene TRBV6-5; D perhaps matches TRBD1 (6 bases). Germline V lookup: CDR1 MNHEY, CDR2 SVGAGI. V lost 6 bases and J 1 base, leaving 10 bases between the germline ends. CDR3 size: 15 residues. The CDR3 sequence: CASSVTGSGANVLTF. The CDR3 region has the DNA TGTGCCAGCAGCGTTACAGGGTCTGGGGCCAACGTCCTGACTTTC.

The rearrangement uses TRBV6-6 and TRBJ2-4, with a weak D call TRBD2 (6 bases). The ends were cut back, 8 bases at V and 2 bases at J, with 16 bases in the middle. Per the germline V gene, CDR1 is MNHNY and CDR2 is SVGAGI (reference sequence). This CDR3 is built from 15 residues. CDR3 in amino acids: CASRGDLGTKNIQYF. CDR3 nucleotides: TGTGCCAGCCGAGGGGACTTAGGAACCAAAAACATTCAGTACTTC.

In DNA, the CDR3 is TGTGCCAGCAGCCTAGGACTAGCGGGAGGGTCGGGTGAGCAGTTCTTC. Protein product: CASSLGLAGGSGEQFF. J is TRBJ2-1 and V is TRBV7-9; 15 bases line up with TRBD2. The germline CDR1 and CDR2 sequences are SEHNR and FQNEAQ (reference sequence). V trimming: 5 bases; J trimming: 9 bases; junction bases outside the gene matches: 8. This CDR3 contains 16 residues.

The chain links TRBV5-4 to TRBJ2-3; the D gene is possibly TRBD1 (5 bases). Germline CDR1 and CDR2: SGHNT and YYREEE (reference sequence). Trimming pared 5 bases from V and 4 bases from J, leaving 11 bases between. This CDR3 is built from 13 residues. The CDR3 protein is CASSQLTADTQYF. CDR3 coding DNA: TGTGCCAGCAGTCAGTTGACAGCAGATACGCAGTATTTT.

This clone showed up just once. V and J are TRBV6-5 and TRBJ2-7; 7 bases map to TRBD1. The CDR3 is 13 residues long. V shed 5 bases and J 6 bases; nucleotides not matched to a gene: 7. Germline assignment: CDR1 MNHEY and CDR2 SVGAGI. The DNA for the CDR3 is TGTGCCAGCAGTCCGGGACAGCTTTCCGAGCAGTACTTC. Translated: CASSPGQLSEQYF.

This chain's CDR3 is CASSLSTGGEQPQHF. Written as DNA, the CDR3 is TGCGCCAGCAGCCTCTCGACAGGGGGCGAACAGCCCCAGCATTTT. V is TRBV5-1 and J is TRBJ1-5; 10 bases are shared with TRBD1. Trimming took 4 bases from V and 7 from J; bases not matched to a gene: 8. This CDR3 has 15 amino acids. Looked up from germline, CDR1 is SGHRS and CDR2 is YFSETQ.

This clone was recorded only once. The chain combines TRBV25-1 with TRBJ2-7; TRBD1 might be the D (5 bases). The CDR3 consists of 12 residues. Germline V gene data show CDR1 as MGHDK and CDR2 as SYGVNS. V shed 2 bases and J shed 3 bases, with 5 bases lying between them. Here the CDR3 reads CASSERGYEQYF. CDR3 in DNA: TGTGCCAGCAGTGAAAGGGGCTACGAGCAGTACTTC.

The chain links TRBV5-4 to TRBJ1-4; the match to TRBD1 covers 7 bases. Per the germline V gene, CDR1 is SGHNT and CDR2 is YYREEE (reference sequence). The V segment lost 4 bases and the J segment 3 bases; nucleotides outside the gene matches: 9. This CDR3 contains 16 residues. The CDR3 loop is CASSTGQSSSNEKLFF. CDR3 in DNA: TGTGCCAGCAGCACGGGACAGAGTTCCTCTAATGAAAAACTGTTTTTT. The variable domain in full, with the rest retrieved from reference TRBV5-4 and TRBJ1-4, is ETGVTQSPTHLIKTRGQQVTLRCSSQSGHNTVSWYQQALGQGPQFIFQYYREEENGRGNFPPRFSGLQFPNYSSELNVNALELDDSALYLCASSTGQSSSNEKLFFGSGTQLSVL.

The V and J genes are TRBV14 and TRBJ2-2; the D is unclear. The CDR3 is 12 amino acids. Per germline, CDR1 SGHDN and CDR2 FVKESK. Trimming shortened V by 2 bases and J by 5 bases, and 3 bases separated the two germline ends. The CDR3 nucleotides are TGTGCCAGCAGCCAATTAACCGGGGAGCTGTTTTTT. It encodes CASSQLTGELFF.

This clone was found once. The chain couples TRBV2 to TRBJ1-1; TRBD1 agrees at 7 bases. Per the germline V gene, CDR1 is SNHLY and CDR2 is FYNNEI. The length of the CDR3 is 14 residues. J gave up 5 bases and V 6 bases, and 9 bases lay outside the gene matches. CDR3 amino acids: CASRMTGIGTEAFF. Here the CDR3 DNA reads TGTGCCAGCAGAATGACAGGGATCGGGACTGAAGCTTTCTTT.

The chain recombines TRBV27 with TRBJ2-1; TRBD2 aligns across 15 bases. Germline V lookup: CDR1 MNHEY, CDR2 SMNVEV (reference sequence). After removal of 5 bases from V and 6 bases from J, the junction contained 11 bases not matched to a gene. The CDR3 sequence is 18 residues long. Here the CDR3 DNA reads TGTGCCAGCAGTAAAAGGGACCTGGGACTAGCGGGAGGCAATGAGCAGTTCTTC. It translates to CASSKRDLGLAGGNEQFF.

This clone was observed once. The gene calls are TRBV13 and TRBJ2-7; 7 bases line up with TRBD2. V trimming: 4 bases; J trimming: 2 bases; junction bases outside the gene matches: 11. Per germline, CDR1 PRHDT and CDR2 FYEKMQ (reference sequence). The CDR3 is made up of 16 amino acids. The CDR3 loop reads CASSSGARENPYEQYF. For the CDR3, the DNA is TGTGCCAGCAGCTCTGGTGCGCGGGAGAACCCCTACGAGCAGTACTTC.

The chain joins TRBV6-1 to TRBJ1-5; TRBD1 matches 10 bases. With 7 bases clipped from V and 5 bases from J, the junction kept 5 bases outside the gene matches. Germline V gene data show CDR1 as MNHNS and CDR2 as SASEGT. The CDR3 covers 14 residues. CDR3 amino acids: CASTRDRGYQPQHF. The CDR3 DNA is TGTGCCAGCACGCGGGACAGGGGATATCAGCCCCAGCATTTT.